These 28 T cell receptor beta chains were all obtained from the same sample, sequenced in a study of sequential checkpoint blockade in melanoma. TCRdb's table, derived via immunoSEQ multiplex PCR, lists solely in-frame clones and lacks some. The table lists under 20,000 clones, 73% of them singletons. Treatment noted: randomized to nivolumab then ipilimumab (arm A) or the reverse (arm B). Sequenced here: tumor tissue (inferred from file names), sampled from a patient given nivolumab and ipilimumab in sequence. The origin of the receptors is a human donor with melanoma.

CDR3 bases: TGCGCCAGCAGCCAAGATTACCGGACGGCTGGGGCCACTGAAGCTTTCTTT. This gives the protein CASSQDYRTAGATEAFF. The V call is TRBV4-1, the J call TRBJ1-1; a possible D gene is TRBD1 (5 bases). The germline V and J ends were trimmed by 0 bases and 4 bases, with 18 bases remaining between them. Germline V lookup: CDR1 MGHRA, CDR2 YSYEKL. This CDR3 region has 17 residues.

This clone has only a few counts. The chain recombines TRBV11-3 with TRBJ2-5, with a weak D call TRBD2 (6 bases). Germline V CDR1 and CDR2: SGHNT, YENEEA. The CDR3 has 15 amino acids. The ends were cut back, 1 base at V and 4 bases at J, with 13 bases in the middle. CDR3 amino acids: CASSLVGLPIETQYF. As DNA, the CDR3 is TGTGCCAGCAGCTTAGTGGGACTGCCCATAGAGACCCAGTACTTC. The whole variable domain, filled in from reference TRBV11-3 and TRBJ2-5, reads EAGVVQSPRYKIIEKKQPVAFWCNPISGHNTLYWYLQNLGQGPELLIRYENEEAVDDSQLPKDRFSAERLKGVDSTLKIQPAELGDSAVYLCASSLVGLPIETQYFGPGTRLLVL.

This chain links TRBV10-1 with TRBJ2-5; D is unresolved. The CDR3 extends over 12 amino acids. V lost 5 bases, J lost 5 bases, and 9 bases lay in between. Germline loops: CDR1 WNHNN, CDR2 SYGVQD (reference sequence). The CDR3 sequence: CASSYGRETQYF. The CDR3 DNA follows: TGCGCCAGCAGTTACGGCAGGGAGACCCAGTACTTC.

V usage is TRBV6-8 and J usage is TRBJ2-1; D unclear. There are 16 residues in the CDR3. Trimming shortened V by 2 bases and J by 0 bases, and 11 bases separated the two germline ends. Per the germline V gene, CDR1 is MNHGY and CDR2 is SAAAGT. In DNA form, the CDR3 reads TGTGCCAGCAGTTACCGCGCTTGGAGCTCCTACAATGAGCAGTTCTTC. It is translated as CASSYRAWSSYNEQFF.

V is TRBV7-1 and J is TRBJ2-6, with a tentative D call TRBD2 (6 bases). TRBV7-1 is sorted into the ORF group, with uncertain function. The V and J ends lost 4 bases and 3 bases respectively, with 10 bases between them. The CDR3 is 15 amino acids. CDR3 sequence (DNA): TGTGCCAGCAGCTTAGGAGGGATTGGGGCCAACGTCCTGACTTTC. It encodes CASSLGGIGANVLTF.

The chain links TRBV7-4 to TRBJ2-7, with a tentative D call TRBD2 (5 bases). This CDR3 spans 15 amino acids. V lost 6 bases, J lost 3 bases, and 18 bases lay in between. Germline-derived CDR1 and CDR2 are SGHVT and SQSDAQ. CDR3 residues: CASSPGYSRHYEQYF. The CDR3 DNA is TGTGCCAGCAGTCCGGGATACAGCCGCCACTACGAGCAGTACTTC.

The V gene is TRBV30, the J gene TRBJ2-7; tentative D call: TRBD2 (5 bases). The CDR3 covers 13 residues. Germline assignment: CDR1 GTSNPN and CDR2 SVGIG (reference sequence). With 4 bases removed from V and 2 bases from J, the gap between germline ends came to 12 bases. The CDR3 protein is CAWNVGIAYEQYF. In nucleotides, the CDR3 is TGTGCCTGGAATGTCGGGATAGCCTACGAGCAGTACTTC.

V and J are TRBV28 and TRBJ2-1; weak D call: TRBD2 (6 bases). CDR1 and CDR2 from the germline V gene are MDHEN and SYDVKM. V lost 4 bases, J lost 4 bases, and 8 bases lay in between. The CDR3 loop spans 13 amino acids. CDR3 coding DNA: TGTGCCAGCAGTTCCGGGACTTACAATGAGCAGTTCTTC. Translation: CASSSGTYNEQFF.

By share, this clone ranks as medium-sized. The chain is built from TRBV2 and TRBJ1-5, with 9 bases aligning to TRBD1. This CDR3 has 17 amino acids. The junction had 9 bases not matched to a gene; V was cut back by 6 bases and J by 0 bases. Per germline, CDR1 SNHLY and CDR2 FYNNEI. CDR3 residues: CASRGQGAVYSNQPQHF. CDR3 in DNA: TGTGCCAGCAGGGGACAGGGAGCCGTTTATAGCAATCAGCCCCAGCATTTT.

This clone was detected once. CDR3 region: CASSLLGSAYEQYF. The CDR3 region has the DNA TGTGCCAGCAGCCTTCTAGGGTCCGCTTACGAGCAGTACTTC. J is TRBJ2-7 and V is TRBV14; D uncertain. CDR1 is SGHDN, CDR2 FVKESK, per germline. V was trimmed by 4 bases and J by 4 bases, leaving 14 bases between them. The CDR3 length is 14 residues. Full variable domain (outside the CDR3, taken from reference TRBV14 and TRBJ2-7): EAGVTQFPSHSVIEKGQTVTLRCDPISGHDNLYWYRRVMGKEIKFLLHFVKESKQDESGMPNNRFLAERTGGTYSTLKVQPAELEDSGVYFCASSLLGSAYEQYFGPGTRLTVT.

This rearrangement joins TRBV11-3 to TRBJ1-3; possibly TRBD1 for D (5 bases). The V gene's germline CDR1 is SGHNT and CDR2 YENEEA. The CDR3 runs 15 residues. Trimming removed 5 bases from V and 3 bases from J, with 14 bases in between. CDR3 region: CASSQRGGYGNTIYF. The CDR3 bases are TGTGCCAGCAGCCAACGGGGGGGGTATGGAAACACCATATATTTT. Combining the CDR3 with reference TRBV11-3 and TRBJ1-3 gives the whole variable domain EAGVVQSPRYKIIEKKQPVAFWCNPISGHNTLYWYLQNLGQGPELLIRYENEEAVDDSQLPKDRFSAERLKGVDSTLKIQPAELGDSAVYLCASSQRGGYGNTIYFGEGSWLTVV.

The chain carries TRBV4-1 and TRBJ1-1; D is ambiguous. The CDR3 totals 15 residues. V lost 0 bases to trimming and J lost 2 bases, with 10 bases between them. Per germline, CDR1 MGHRA and CDR2 YSYEKL. The CDR3 sequence: CASSQDKAANTEAFF. CDR3 DNA sequence: TGCGCCAGCAGCCAAGATAAGGCAGCTAACACTGAAGCTTTCTTT.

V usage is TRBV5-1 and J usage is TRBJ2-3; D uncertain. The germline CDR1 and CDR2 sequences are SGHRS and YFSETQ. The CDR3 loop spans 15 amino acids. Trimming took off 0 bases at V and 2 bases at J, with 10 bases between the two ends. The CDR3 protein is CASSLGQTYTDTQYF. The CDR3 DNA sequence: TGCGCCAGCAGCTTGGGGCAGACTTACACAGATACGCAGTATTTT.

This clone was counted between two and nine times. The CDR3 region has the DNA TGTGCCATCAGTGGGAACAGCCCCAATCAGCCCCAGCATTTT. Protein sequence: CAISGNSPNQPQHF. The chain recombines TRBV10-3 with TRBJ1-5; D unclear. The germline V gene has CDR1 ENHRY and CDR2 SYGVKD. The CDR3 runs to 14 residues. V was trimmed by 4 bases and J by 3 bases, leaving 10 bases between them.

This chain joins TRBV11-3 and TRBJ1-1; D possibly corresponds to TRBD1 (5 bases). V lost 6 bases and J 1 base, leaving 21 bases between the germline ends. Germline V gene sequence: CDR1 SGHNT, CDR2 YENEEA. The CDR3 length is 17 residues. The CDR3 here is CASSLLGRRPSNTEAFF. Written as DNA, the CDR3 is TGTGCCAGCAGTTTATTGGGGCGCCGGCCCTCGAACACTGAAGCTTTCTTT.

This clone was counted only a few times. The chain employs TRBV27 and TRBJ2-7; 8 bases line up with TRBD1. V dropped 6 bases and J dropped 6; count of bases not matched to a gene: 7. The CDR3 sequence is 13 residues long. Germline V gives CDR1 MNHEY, CDR2 SMNVEV (reference sequence). The CDR3 loop reads CASSPDTGGEQYF. The CDR3 DNA reads as TGTGCCAGCAGCCCCGACACAGGGGGCGAGCAGTACTTC.

The chain couples TRBV11-3 to TRBJ2-1; D could derive from TRBD1 or TRBD2 (5 bases each). The germline gives CDR1 SGHNT, CDR2 YENEEA. The CDR3 totals 15 residues. V was clipped by 1 base and J by 0 bases, with 7 bases between them. CDR3 in DNA: TGTGCCAGCAGCTTAGTAGGGACCTCCTACAATGAGCAGTTCTTC. Translated: CASSLVGTSYNEQFF. The variable domain in full, with the rest retrieved from reference TRBV11-3 and TRBJ2-1, is EAGVVQSPRYKIIEKKQPVAFWCNPISGHNTLYWYLQNLGQGPELLIRYENEEAVDDSQLPKDRFSAERLKGVDSTLKIQPAELGDSAVYLCASSLVGTSYNEQFFGPGTRLTVL.

This clone appeared a single time. The J gene is TRBJ2-7, the V gene TRBV16; D unclear. Germline V gene lookup returns CDR1 KGHSY and CDR2 FQNENV. The CDR3 extends over 13 amino acids. Trimming took off 6 bases at V and 1 base at J, with 10 bases between the two ends. The CDR3, as DNA: TGTGCCAGCAGTCTAGGAAGTTCCTACGAGCAGTACTTC. This encodes CASSLGSSYEQYF. The full variable domain, with the rest looked up from reference TRBV16 and TRBJ2-7, is GEEVAQTPKHLVRGEGQKAKLYCAPIKGHSYVFWYQQVLKNEFKFLISFQNENVFDETGMPKERFSAKCLPNSPCSLEIQATKLEDSAVYFCASSLGSSYEQYFGPGTRLTVT.

Comments on this clone: Germline is not matched at one junction end, which may reflect a read error. The CDR3 sequence is CAISTTGVGAEAFF. CDR3 nucleotides: TGTGCCATCAGTACAACAGGGGTCGGAGCTGAAGCTTTCTTT. The J gene is TRBJ1-1, the V gene TRBV6-8, with 7 bases aligning to TRBD1. The CDR3 runs to 14 residues. The germline V gene encodes CDR1 MNHGY and CDR2 SAAAGT.

The chain has TRBV16 and TRBJ1-1; D not certain. The CDR3 extends over 15 amino acids. V was shortened by 0 bases and J by 2 bases, with 10 bases between the two germline ends. Looked up from germline, CDR1 is KGHSY and CDR2 is FQNENV. The CDR3 DNA reads TGTGCCAGCAGCCAATCGGCCAGGCTTAACACTGAAGCTTTCTTT. This sequence encodes CASSQSARLNTEAFF.

This chain uses TRBV19 with TRBJ1-1; D gene uncertain. Germline lookup yields CDR1 LNHDA and CDR2 SQIVND (reference sequence). There are 12 residues in the CDR3. V lost 8 bases, J lost 1 base, and 8 bases lay in between. The CDR3 reads CASATENTEAFF. The CDR3 nucleotides are TGTGCCAGTGCGACGGAGAACACTGAAGCTTTCTTT.

This chain connects TRBV19 to TRBJ2-1, with TRBD2 matching 10 bases. The CDR3 extends over 15 amino acids. Germline V lookup: CDR1 LNHDA, CDR2 SQIVND (reference sequence). The V and J ends lost 5 bases and 0 bases, in that order; junction bases with no gene match: 1. The CDR3 DNA is TGTGCCAGTAGTTCTAGCGGGGGCTCCTACAATGAGCAGTTCTTC. It specifies CASSSSGGSYNEQFF.

The chain recombines TRBV10-2 with TRBJ1-2; D may be TRBD1 (6 bases). The germline V and J ends were trimmed by 4 bases and 8 bases, with 20 bases remaining between them. The germline gives CDR1 WSHSY, CDR2 SAAADI. The length of the CDR3 is 15 residues. CDR3 in DNA: TGCGCCAGCAGTGCCGGGGGAAGTGGACAGTCGGGCTACACCTTC. Its translation: CASSAGGSGQSGYTF.

This chain links TRBV7-4 with TRBJ2-7; no firm D call. V lost 5 bases, J lost 3 bases, and 17 bases lay in between. Germline V lookup: CDR1 SGHVT, CDR2 SQSDAQ. The CDR3 covers 15 residues. CDR3 region: CASSPRLRVRYEQYF. In nucleotides, the CDR3 is TGTGCCAGCAGCCCACGCCTCCGGGTGCGCTACGAGCAGTACTTC.

The V gene is TRBV15, the J gene TRBJ2-1; tentatively, D is TRBD1 (6 bases). In germline, CDR1 is LNHNV, CDR2 YYDKDF (reference sequence). The CDR3 sequence is 14 residues long. V lost 2 bases and J lost 5, with 10 bases in between. The CDR3 coding sequence is TGTGCCACCAGCAGACTGGGACAACACAATGAGCAGTTCTTC. Protein sequence: CATSRLGQHNEQFF.

V usage is TRBV19 and J usage is TRBJ1-2; D unclear. There are 14 residues in the CDR3. CDR1 LNHDA and CDR2 SQIVND come from the germline V gene (reference sequence). The ends were cut back, 5 bases at V and 1 base at J, with 11 bases in the middle. This CDR3 is CASSRSGRNYGYTF. CDR3 nucleotide sequence: TGTGCCAGTAGTCGCTCTGGGCGTAACTATGGCTACACCTTC.

The chain links TRBV6-8 to TRBJ2-3; maybe TRBD1 (5 bases). Germline V gives CDR1 MNHGY, CDR2 SAAAGT. The CDR3 contains 14 residues. Trimming left V 6 bases short and J 4 bases short, with 14 bases between. CDR3 nucleotides: TGTGCCAGCAGCTCATGGGGCTCCGCAGATACGCAGTATTTT. This gives the protein CASSSWGSADTQYF.

V gene TRBV18 combines with J gene TRBJ1-3; D is uncertain. V gave up 6 bases and J gave up 3 bases, with 9 bases separating them. Germline assignment: CDR1 KGHSH and CDR2 LQKENI. The CDR3 is 13 amino acids. CDR3 in DNA: TGTGCCAGCTCGCCTCAGGATGGAAACACCATATATTTT. Its protein is CASSPQDGNTIYF.